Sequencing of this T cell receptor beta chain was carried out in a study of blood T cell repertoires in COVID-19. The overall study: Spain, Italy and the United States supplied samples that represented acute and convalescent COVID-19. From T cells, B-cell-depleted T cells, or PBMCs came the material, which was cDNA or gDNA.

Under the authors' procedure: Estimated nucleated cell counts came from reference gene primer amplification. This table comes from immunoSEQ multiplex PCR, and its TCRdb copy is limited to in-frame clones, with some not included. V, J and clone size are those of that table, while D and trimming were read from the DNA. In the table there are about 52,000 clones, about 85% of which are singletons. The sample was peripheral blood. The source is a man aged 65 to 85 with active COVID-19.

Here the CDR3 reads CASSLADSPLHF. As DNA, the CDR3 is TGTGCCAGCTCCTTGGCGGATTCACCCCTCCACTTT. This chain joins TRBV6-6 and TRBJ1-6, with D hard to call. Trimming pared 8 bases from V and 8 bases from J, leaving 10 bases between. The CDR3 length is 12 residues. Looked up from germline, CDR1 is MNHNY and CDR2 is SVGAGI (reference sequence).